The next 4 T cell receptor beta chains were all read from a single sample in a study of Ad26.COV2.S vaccination and SARS-CoV-2 variants. Regarding treatment: about 20 received Ad26.COV2.S at low or high dose, single or two shots; about 5 received placebo; per-sample allocation not given. Collection of the samples took place on day 63 after the first injection of vaccine or placebo. TCRdb's copy holds only in-frame clones and misses some; the assay was immunoSEQ multiplex PCR. Among a few hundred thousand clones listed, around 87% were seen once. The specimen was peripheral blood, collected in a trial of Ad26.COV2.S vaccine versus placebo. The receptor source for this set is a person aged 18-65 years who received the Ad26.COV2.S COVID-19 vaccine or a placebo.

The chain joins TRBV11-2 to TRBJ1-4, with 7 positions matching TRBD1. Trimming at V came to 6 bases and at J to 5 bases, leaving 12 bases not matched to a gene. CDR3 length: 16 amino acids. Per the germline V gene, CDR1 is SGHAT and CDR2 is FQNNGV. The CDR3 nucleotides are TGTGCCAGCAGACACCCCAGACAGGGAACAAATGAAAAACTGTTTTTT. This sequence encodes CASRHPRQGTNEKLFF.

The rearrangement uses TRBV5-1 and TRBJ1-2, with 8 bases that match TRBD1. V lost 0 bases and J lost 7; bases outside the gene matches: 5. This CDR3 has 14 residues. Germline CDR1 and CDR2: SGHRS and YFSETQ. CDR3 region: CASSLGQGLGGYTF. The CDR3 region has the DNA TGCGCCAGCAGCTTGGGACAGGGGTTGGGTGGCTACACCTTC.

As concerns this clone: At the DNA level, this CDR3 is encoded by other sequences in the same sample as well. The J gene is TRBJ1-4, the V gene TRBV18; weak D call: TRBD1 (5 bases). Germline loops: CDR1 KGHSH, CDR2 LQKENI. Trimming took off 2 bases at V and 5 bases at J, with 6 bases between the two ends. This CDR3 is 13 amino acids long. CDR3 DNA: TGTGCCAGCTCACCAAGGGGCAATGAAAAACTGTTTTTT. This sequence encodes CASSPRGNEKLFF.

The table lists this clone with a count of one. The chain has TRBV7-2 and TRBJ2-7; tentatively, D is TRBD1 or TRBD2 (5 bases each). Trimming took 5 bases from V and 0 from J, leaving 14 bases between them. The CDR3 extends over 15 amino acids. Germline-derived CDR1 and CDR2 are SGHTA and FQGNSA. CDR3 in amino acids: CASSLGTGSSYEQYF. The CDR3 coding sequence is TGTGCCAGCAGCCTCGGGACGGGTAGCTCCTACGAGCAGTACTTC.